This T cell receptor beta chain was profiled in a study of CD8+ T cells in alopecia areata. General study results and limits: Persistence during tofacitinib was seen for many expanded lesional clones in scalp and blood.

Treatment: oral pan-JAK inhibitor, 5-10 mg twice daily. Researchers picked out CD4+ and CD8+ T cells from PBMCs by sorting. The germline V gene encodes CDR1 LGHNA and CDR2 YNFKEQ. V lost 4 bases to trimming and J lost 3 bases; unmatched junction nucleotides: 8. The CDR3 is 15 amino acids. In each case, RNA was isolated and then reverse transcribed into cDNA as the sequencing template. Libraries were prepared by immunoSEQ multiplex PCR; TCRdb keeps only in-frame clonotypes and omits some of them. The sample yields under 200,000 clones, roughly two thirds seen once. Only a few counts were recorded for this clone. The target antigen is unknown.

Sequenced material: CD4+ T cells sorted from blood, taken at week 4, from a patient treated with tofacitinib. The origin of this receptor is a human donor with alopecia areata. V is TRBV4-2 and J is TRBJ2-5; 7 bases agree with TRBD2. The DNA for the CDR3 is TGTGCCAGCAGCCGACTGTCTAGCGGCGAAGAGACCCAGTACTTC. This codes for CASSRLSSGEETQYF.